One and the same sample provided the 26 T cell receptor beta chains below, sequenced in a study of Ad26.COV2.S vaccination and SARS-CoV-2 variants. Treatment denoted: over 15 received Ad26.COV2.S at low or high dose, single or two shots; 5 received placebo; per-sample allocation not given. The samples were gathered on day 63 after the first injection of vaccine or placebo. Sequenced by immunoSEQ multiplex PCR; TCRdb stores in-frame clones only, minus some. The sample shows roughly 350,000 clones, 88% of them seen only once. Specimen: peripheral blood, collected in a trial of Ad26.COV2.S vaccine versus placebo. Receptors were obtained from a person aged 18-65 years who received the Ad26.COV2.S COVID-19 vaccine or a placebo.

The chain has TRBV6-5 and TRBJ2-2, with 7 positions matching TRBD2. Per germline, CDR1 MNHEY and CDR2 SVGAGI. With V trimmed by 8 bases and J by 4 bases, 7 bases remained unmatched. The CDR3 length is 14 residues. The CDR3 spells CASQWASGTGELFF. The CDR3 region has the DNA TGTGCCAGCCAGTGGGCTAGCGGCACCGGGGAGCTGTTTTTT.

This clone came up once. The rearrangement links TRBV7-9 to TRBJ1-4; the D gene is possibly TRBD1 (6 bases). The CDR3 covers 14 residues. Trimming cost V 5 bases and J 7 bases, with 14 bases left between them. The germline CDR1 and CDR2 sequences are SEHNR and FQNEAQ (reference sequence). CDR3 DNA sequence: TGTGCCAGCAGCAACACAGGGCCAAGTGAAAAACTGTTTTTT. This codes for CASSNTGPSEKLFF.

CDR3 nucleotides: TGTGCCAGCAGTTTAGTCTACGAGCAGTACTTC. It translates to CASSLVYEQYF. V is TRBV12-3 or TRBV12-4 and J is TRBJ2-7; unclear D gene. The CDR3 runs to 11 residues. With 1 base removed from V and 3 bases from J, the gap between germline ends came to 1 base.

This chain uses TRBV12-5 with TRBJ2-5; D perhaps matches TRBD1 (7 bases). Trimming shortened V by 4 bases and J by 3 bases, and 12 bases separated the two germline ends. CDR1 is LGHNT, CDR2 FRNRAP, per germline. The CDR3 is 14 residues long. CDR3 bases: TGTGCTAGTGGTTCCCAGGGGGGAGAAGAGACCCAGTACTTC. Its protein is CASGSQGGEETQYF. The full variable domain, with the rest looked up from reference TRBV12-5 and TRBJ2-5, is DARVTQTPRHKVTEMGQEVTMRCQPILGHNTVFWYRQTMMQGLELLAYFRNRAPLDDSGMPKDRFSAEMPDATLATLKIQPSEPRDSAVYFCASGSQGGEETQYFGPGTRLLVL.

V is TRBV30 and J is TRBJ2-7; TRBD2 might be the D (6 bases). This CDR3 has 15 amino acids. Germline values: CDR1 GTSNPN, CDR2 SVGIG (reference sequence). V was clipped by 0 bases and J by 2 bases, with 14 bases between them. The CDR3 sequence is CAWSVGRTNPYEQYF. The CDR3 nucleotides read TGTGCCTGGAGTGTTGGAAGGACTAACCCCTACGAGCAGTACTTC. The variable domain in full, with the rest retrieved from reference TRBV30 and TRBJ2-7, is SQTIHQWPATLVQPVGSPLSLECTVEGTSNPNLYWYRQAAGRGLQLLFYSVGIGQISSEVPQNLSASRPQDRQFILSSKKLLLSDSGFYLCAWSVGRTNPYEQYFGPGTRLTVT.

The rearrangement joins TRBV7-2 to TRBJ2-3; 10 positions match TRBD1. CDR1 SGHTA and CDR2 FQGNSA come from the germline V gene. The length of the CDR3 is 15 residues. The V segment lost 5 bases and the J segment 2 bases; nucleotides outside the gene matches: 4. The CDR3 bases are TGTGCCAGCAGCCAGGGACAGGGGTTCACAGATACGCAGTATTTT. Encoded protein: CASSQGQGFTDTQYF.

This chain joins TRBV3-1 (or the pseudogene TRBV3-2) and TRBJ2-2; D is unclear. Germline CDR1 reads LGHDT; CDR2 reads YNNKEL (reference sequence). V shed 0 bases and J shed 9 bases, with 2 bases lying between them. The CDR3 is 11 amino acids. The CDR3 nucleotides are TGTGCCAGCAGCCAAGATCGGGAGCTGTTTTTT. Its translation: CASSQDRELFF.

The V call is TRBV5-6, the J call TRBJ2-2; D not resolved. CDR1 SGHDT and CDR2 YYEEEE come from the germline V gene. The V gene lost 4 bases and the J gene lost 1 base, with 8 bases spanning the gap. The CDR3 has 14 amino acids. CDR3 DNA sequence: TGTGCCAGCAGCCCCACCCTGAACACCGGGGAGCTGTTTTTT. Its translation: CASSPTLNTGELFF.

The chain recombines TRBV5-1 with TRBJ2-1; no clear D. Germline V gene sequence: CDR1 SGHRS, CDR2 YFSETQ. The CDR3 runs 16 residues. Trimming pared 0 bases from V and 0 bases from J, leaving 10 bases between. The CDR3 bases are TGCGCCAGCAGCTTGGTACCCTCGAGCTCCTACAATGAGCAGTTCTTC. Translated, it gives CASSLVPSSSYNEQFF.

The rearrangement uses TRBV5-4 and TRBJ2-7, with 12 bases that match TRBD1. There are 16 residues in the CDR3. The V segment lost 0 bases and the J segment 4 bases; nucleotides outside the gene matches: 5. From germline, CDR1 is SGHNT and CDR2 YYREEE (reference sequence). The CDR3 DNA reads TGTGCCAGCAGCTTGGTGGGACAGGGGGCTGGGTACGAGCAGTACTTC. Protein: CASSLVGQGAGYEQYF.

This sequence joins TRBV30 and TRBJ1-3; tentative D call: TRBD1 (5 bases). In germline, CDR1 is GTSNPN, CDR2 SVGIG (reference sequence). The CDR3 contains 15 residues. V dropped 2 bases and J dropped 0 bases, with 11 bases sitting between them. The CDR3 loop is CAWSSGPYSGNTIYF. The CDR3, as DNA: TGTGCCTGGAGTTCGGGACCTTACTCTGGAAACACCATATATTTT.

V usage is TRBV19 and J usage is TRBJ2-1; 10 positions agree with TRBD2. The CDR3 runs to 17 residues. CDR1 is LNHDA, CDR2 SQIVND, per germline (reference sequence). Trimming took 4 bases from V and 5 from J; bases not matched to a gene: 11. CDR3 region: CASSKLLAGEYHNEQFF. CDR3 DNA sequence: TGTGCCAGTAGTAAACTCCTAGCGGGAGAGTACCACAATGAGCAGTTCTTC.

The chain is built from TRBV2 and TRBJ2-5, with D possibly matching TRBD2 (6 bases). With 8 bases removed from V and 5 bases from J, the gap between germline ends came to 15 bases. From germline, CDR1 is SNHLY and CDR2 FYNNEI. The CDR3 length is 13 residues. The CDR3 nucleotides are TGTGCCAGCGGTATGAGGAGGGTTGAGACCCAGTACTTC. It translates to CASGMRRVETQYF.

The chain employs TRBV18 and TRBJ2-1; no clear D. Trimming shortened V by 3 bases and J by 4 bases, and 10 bases separated the two germline ends. The CDR3 consists of 14 residues. The germline CDR1 and CDR2 sequences are KGHSH and LQKENI. In DNA, the CDR3 is TGTGCCAGCTCACCCCGAGCCGGGTACAATGAGCAGTTCTTC. As protein: CASSPRAGYNEQFF.

The chain carries TRBV5-5 and TRBJ2-7; D may be TRBD2 (6 bases). The CDR3 length is 16 residues. CDR1 is SGHKS, CDR2 YYEKEE, per germline (reference sequence). The ends were cut back, 5 bases at V and 3 bases at J, with 21 bases in the middle. The CDR3 sequence: CASRPHSGTGSYEQYF. The CDR3 DNA reads as TGTGCCAGCAGGCCTCATTCCGGGACTGGCAGCTACGAGCAGTACTTC.

The J gene is TRBJ2-1, the V gene TRBV5-6; perhaps TRBD1 as D (7 bases). The V gene's germline CDR1 is SGHDT and CDR2 YYEEEE. With 5 bases removed from V and 13 bases from J, the gap between germline ends came to 19 bases. There are 13 residues in the CDR3. The CDR3 nucleotides are TGTGCCAGCAGGACAGGGTCCGGGACTCACCAGTTCTTC. It translates to CASRTGSGTHQFF. The entire variable domain, with the rest obtained from reference TRBV5-6 and TRBJ2-1, is as follows: DAGVTQSPTHLIKTRGQQVTLRCSPKSGHDTVSWYQQALGQGPQFIFQYYEEEERQRGNFPDRFSGHQFPNYSSELNVNALLLGDSALYLCASRTGSGTHQFFGPGTRLTVL.

The gene calls are TRBV7-9 and TRBJ2-2; unclear D gene. The V end lost 5 bases, the J end lost 6 bases, and 10 bases lay between the germline ends. The CDR3 loop spans 13 amino acids. Germline V lookup: CDR1 SEHNR, CDR2 FQNEAQ (reference sequence). In nucleotides, the CDR3 is TGTGCCAGCAGCCAGAGAGGCGCCGGGGAGCTGTTTTTT. This encodes CASSQRGAGELFF.

This clone is a singleton in its sample. This chain uses TRBV4-3 with TRBJ2-3; D tentatively reads TRBD1 or TRBD2 (5 bases each). This CDR3 region has 14 residues. CDR1 and CDR2 from the germline V gene are LGHNA and YSLEER. V lost 2 bases to trimming and J lost 7 bases, with 13 bases between them. The CDR3 DNA sequence: TGCGCCAGCAGCCAATGGGGACCCCAAAATACGCAGTATTTT. It translates to CASSQWGPQNTQYF.

This clone showed up just a few times. The V gene is TRBV28, the J gene TRBJ2-1; 7 bases are a match to TRBD1. This CDR3 has 13 residues. The junction had 6 bases not matched to a gene; V was cut back by 6 bases and J by 7 bases. CDR1 is MDHEN, CDR2 SYDVKM, per germline. The CDR3 loop reads CASRGDSYNEQFF. In nucleotides, the CDR3 is TGTGCCAGCAGGGGGGACAGTTATAATGAGCAGTTCTTC.

The chain is built from TRBV5-1 and TRBJ1-2, with no clear D. V was shortened by 5 bases and J by 1 base, with 6 bases between the two germline ends. The CDR3 loop spans 12 amino acids. The germline CDR1 and CDR2 sequences are SGHRS and YFSETQ. The CDR3 coding sequence is TGCGCCAGCAGGGAGGATAACTATGGCTACACCTTC. It translates to CASREDNYGYTF.

J is TRBJ2-7 and V is TRBV4-3; D unresolved. Looked up from germline, CDR1 is LGHNA and CDR2 is YSLEER. This CDR3 spans 15 amino acids. Trimming removed 0 bases from V and 2 bases from J, with 11 bases in between. CDR3 sequence (DNA): TGCGCCAGCAGCCAAGATAGTGGGATTGCCTACGAGCAGTACTTC. This codes for CASSQDSGIAYEQYF.

This clone is a singleton in its sample. The same CDR3 can be traced to other DNA sequences in this sample. The rearrangement joins TRBV28 to TRBJ2-2, with D unresolved. The CDR3 extends over 12 amino acids. The germline gives CDR1 MDHEN, CDR2 SYDVKM. V lost 3 bases to trimming and J lost 4 bases, with 3 bases between them. CDR3 nucleotide sequence: TGTGCCAGCAGTTTTAGCACCGGGGAGCTGTTTTTT. Protein: CASSFSTGELFF.

This clone has only one observation. This chain links TRBV30 with TRBJ1-2; D is undetermined. CDR1 GTSNPN and CDR2 SVGIG come from the germline V gene (reference sequence). V lost 0 bases, J lost 0 bases, and 11 bases lay in between. The CDR3 runs to 15 residues. CDR3 in amino acids: CAWSVPGNTNYGYTF. CDR3 DNA: TGTGCCTGGAGTGTACCGGGGAACACTAACTATGGCTACACCTTC. Based on the CDR3 plus reference TRBV30 and TRBJ1-2, the full variable domain is SQTIHQWPATLVQPVGSPLSLECTVEGTSNPNLYWYRQAAGRGLQLLFYSVGIGQISSEVPQNLSASRPQDRQFILSSKKLLLSDSGFYLCAWSVPGNTNYGYTFGSGTRLTVV.

The J gene is TRBJ2-7, the V gene TRBV5-4, with D hard to call. The CDR3 has 12 residues. Per the germline V gene, CDR1 is SGHNT and CDR2 is YYREEE (reference sequence). The V end lost 0 bases, the J end lost 6 bases, and 7 bases lay between the germline ends. The chain's CDR3 is CASSLDPAEQYF. The DNA of the CDR3 is TGTGCCAGCAGCTTGGACCCGGCCGAGCAGTACTTC.

This chain joins TRBV7-3 and TRBJ1-1; 7 positions agree with TRBD1. Germline trimming cut 6 bases from V and 4 bases from J; bases unmatched to any gene: 8. CDR3 length: 14 amino acids. Per germline, CDR1 SGHTA and CDR2 FQGTGA. The CDR3 protein is CASRGGTEGTEAFF. The CDR3 DNA sequence: TGTGCCAGCAGGGGTGGGACAGAGGGCACTGAAGCTTTCTTT.

The V gene is TRBV7-2, the J gene TRBJ1-2; a possible D gene is TRBD1 (6 bases). The CDR3 length is 15 residues. Trimming stripped 5 bases from V and 6 bases from J, with 19 bases between. Germline V lookup: CDR1 SGHTA, CDR2 FQGNSA. The CDR3 here is CASSLRDILPNGYTF. CDR3 nucleotides: TGTGCCAGCAGCCTTCGGGACATTTTACCAAATGGCTACACCTTC. The full variable domain, in which reference TRBV7-2 and TRBJ1-2 provide the parts outside the CDR3, is GAGVSQSPSNKVTEKGKDVELRCDPISGHTALYWYRQSLGQGLEFLIYFQGNSAPDKSGLPSDRFSAERTGGSVSTLTIQRTQQEDSAVYLCASSLRDILPNGYTFGSGTRLTVV.